This T cell receptor (beta chain) was identified in a study of blood T cells in healthy people across ages. Study observations and caveats: Per million T cells, TCR beta diversity dropped roughly linearly as age increased. Since the PBMCs were unsorted, naive and antigen-experienced cells could not be conclusively compared. Estimates drawn from one million T cells were deemed to understate diversity.

A remark on this clonotype: The antigen is not known.

Together with a sample-barcoded 5' primer, a J-beta primer mix was included in a second PCR lasting about 6 to 11 cycles. Each cDNA molecule received a tag from a template-switch adaptor that had 12 random nucleotides. TCRdb re-called the 5' RACE reads through MiXCR, storing one row per CDR3 protein. The data hold hundreds of thousands of distinct CDR3 sequences, with around three fifths observed a single time. The length of the CDR3 is 15 residues. The junction had 7 bases not matched to a gene; V was cut back by 2 bases and J by 3 bases. Per germline, CDR1 MNHEY and CDR2 SVGAGI. Sequencing used blood. The J gene is TRBJ2-7, the V gene TRBV6-5; TRBD1 matches 7 bases. The clonotype was recovered from a man aged 35-49 years in good health. The CDR3 here is CASSYRDSGNYEQYF. The CDR3 DNA sequence: TGTGCCAGCAGTTACCGGGACAGTGGAAACTACGAGCAGTACTTC.